This TCR beta chain was found in a study of T-cell memory formation after mild COVID-19. Study overall: TCR clusters were mostly confined to one donor each.

Study findings and constraints: CD4+ bias marked clones expanding day 15 to 37, unlike balanced contracting clones. SARS-CoV-2 specificity of second-wave clones peaking day 37 was unconfirmed.

Points on this clonotype: Antigen specificity is unknown.

TCR alpha and TCR beta cDNA libraries carrying sample barcodes and UMIs were produced by 5'RACE using constant-segment primers. TCRdb reprocessed the 5' RACE reads with MiXCR, giving one entry per CDR3 protein. Among over 500,000 distinct CDR3 sequences listed, about 18% were seen once. Germline V gene lookup returns CDR1 SGHRS and CDR2 YFSETQ. Trimming cost V 7 bases and J 4 bases, with 21 bases left between them. The CDR3 runs 16 residues. The V call is TRBV5-1, the J call TRBJ2-1; D is perhaps TRBD1 or TRBD2 (5 bases each). Sequencing input: PBMCs or a T cell subset sorted from them (not recorded which). The receptor comes from an adult woman who had mild COVID-19 (a few samples of this study predate the infection). Cell type and time point are not known. CDR3 nucleotides: TGCGCCAGCTTTAGTGGGACGAGAACCGGTTACAATGAGCAGTTCTTC. The encoded protein is CASFSGTRTGYNEQFF.